The next 11 T cell receptor beta chains were all read from a single sample in a study of cytomegalovirus exposure and HLA in healthy donors listed by TCRdb under 2017. Library method: the immunoSEQ multiplex PCR assay. For the multiplex PCR, a mixture combining 60 forward primers for TCR Vbeta segments and 13 reverse primers for TCR Jbeta segments was used. TCRdb carries this immuneACCESS record with in-frame sequences only. Its versions omit some clonotypes, under half of them owing to an unresolved V gene in the studies checked, with the rest unexplained. The sample profile shows about 90,000 clones; roughly 71% of them were found once. The top ten clones comprise 16% of the sample. Source material: PBMCs. The source is a woman aged 18 to 35 in good health and CMV-seropositive.

The V call is TRBV14, the J call TRBJ2-6, with 7 bases aligning to TRBD1. The CDR3 covers 19 residues. The trim removed 0 bases at V and 0 bases at J, leaving 8 bases unmatched. Germline V gene sequence: CDR1 SGHDN, CDR2 FVKESK. This chain's CDR3 is CASSQDRRTGSSGANVLTF. CDR3 nucleotides: TGTGCCAGCAGCCAAGATCGGAGGACAGGAAGCTCTGGGGCCAACGTCCTGACTTTC.

This chain links TRBV4-2 with TRBJ2-2; the D gene is possibly TRBD1 (6 bases). The V end was cut by 3 bases, the J end by 2 bases, with 7 bases between. Germline V lookup: CDR1 LGHNA, CDR2 YNFKEQ. This CDR3 spans 14 amino acids. CDR3 in DNA: TGTGCCAGCAGCCAGGGACATAACACCGGGGAGCTGTTTTTT. Translating it yields CASSQGHNTGELFF.

The V call is TRBV7-9, the J call TRBJ2-1; TRBD1 matches 10 bases. The CDR3 has 16 residues. Germline values: CDR1 SEHNR, CDR2 FQNEAQ (reference sequence). J was trimmed by 6 bases and V by 4 bases; bases with no gene match: 9. CDR3 in amino acids: CASSSQDRGTANEQFF. The DNA for the CDR3 is TGTGCCAGCAGCTCCCAGGACAGGGGGACGGCCAATGAGCAGTTCTTC.

The rearrangement uses TRBV7-7 and TRBJ2-2; TRBD2 agrees at 7 bases. The V and J ends lost 1 base and 4 bases, in that order; junction bases with no gene match: 6. This CDR3 contains 16 residues. CDR1 is SSHAT, CDR2 FNYEAQ, per germline (reference sequence). Here the CDR3 DNA reads TGTGCCAGCAGCTTAGAGGGCGGGGGAACCACCGGGGAGCTGTTTTTT. This translates into CASSLEGGGTTGELFF.

The rearrangement uses TRBV5-6 and TRBJ2-1; possible D gene TRBD2, 5 bases. Per germline, CDR1 SGHDT and CDR2 YYEEEE. Trimming took off 0 bases at V and 7 bases at J, with 8 bases between the two ends. The CDR3 has 13 amino acids. The DNA for the CDR3 is TGTGCCAGCAGCTTGGACGGGGTGAATGAGCAGTTCTTC. Protein: CASSLDGVNEQFF. Drawing the rest from reference TRBV5-6 and TRBJ2-1, the complete variable domain is DAGVTQSPTHLIKTRGQQVTLRCSPKSGHDTVSWYQQALGQGPQFIFQYYEEEERQRGNFPDRFSGHQFPNYSSELNVNALLLGDSALYLCASSLDGVNEQFFGPGTRLTVL.

This chain connects TRBV27 to TRBJ1-1; tentatively, D is TRBD1 (5 bases). V gave up 3 bases and J gave up 4 bases, with 12 bases separating them. The CDR3 extends over 14 amino acids. Germline V gene data show CDR1 as MNHEY and CDR2 as SMNVEV (reference sequence). This CDR3 reads CASSFGGLGTEAFF. DNA for the CDR3: TGTGCCAGCAGTTTCGGGGGACTGGGCACTGAAGCTTTCTTT.

As regards this clone: A junction end diverges from the germline sequence, so it may reflect a read error. This chain joins TRBV9 and TRBJ2-5; 10 bases are shared with TRBD2. Germline CDR1 SGDLS, CDR2 YYNGEE. This CDR3 region has 15 residues. CDR3 in DNA: TGTGCCGGCAGCCCAGCGGGAGGGCCCGGAGAGACCCAGTACTTC. Protein: CAGSPAGGPGETQYF.

In its sample, this clone was seen once. The chain joins TRBV7-6 to TRBJ1-2; no clear D gene. Germline CDR1 and CDR2: SGHVS and FNYEAQ. The CDR3 is 15 residues long. V lost 0 bases and J lost 8, with 16 bases in between. CDR3 in DNA: TGTGCCAGCAGCTTAGCGGGGAGCCCAACCAACGGCTACACCTTC. Translation: CASSLAGSPTNGYTF. The whole variable domain, filled in from reference TRBV7-6 and TRBJ1-2, reads GAGVSQSPRYKVTKRGQDVALRCDPISGHVSLYWYRQALGQGPEFLTYFNYEAQQDKSGLPNDRFSAERPEGSISTLTIQRTEQRDSAMYRCASSLAGSPTNGYTFGSGTRLTVV.

The gene calls are TRBV11-3 and TRBJ2-7, with D unclear. The closer fit of TRBJ2-5 to the DNA end suggests the J call may be wrong. The V gene's germline CDR1 is SGHNT and CDR2 YENEEA. The CDR3 length is 12 residues. CDR3: CASSLAGGTQYF. Written as DNA, the CDR3 is TGTGCCAGCAGCTTAGCTGGCGGGACCCAGTACTTC.

V gene TRBV11-2 combines with J gene TRBJ2-7, with a weak D call TRBD2 (5 bases). This CDR3 has 19 amino acids. Germline CDR1 is SGHAT and CDR2 is FQNNGV. V was cut by 2 bases and J by 6 bases, with 29 bases left in between. CDR3 sequence reads: CASSLIGSVNFPIRGEQYF. The CDR3, as DNA: TGTGCCAGCAGCTTAATAGGGTCAGTAAATTTTCCCATCCGGGGCGAGCAGTACTTC.

The chain uses TRBV7-9 and TRBJ2-5; 9 bases are a match to TRBD2. Germline lookup yields CDR1 SEHNR and CDR2 FQNEAQ (reference sequence). This CDR3 spans 15 amino acids. After removal of 1 base from V and 5 bases from J, the junction contained 5 bases not matched to a gene. In nucleotides, the CDR3 is TGTGCCAGCAGCTTAGAAGCGGGGGGTTTGGAGACCCAGTACTTC. This gives the protein CASSLEAGGLETQYF.